The 5 T cell receptor beta chains in this list originate from one sample, sequenced in a study of circulating CD8 cells and anti-PD-1 response in melanoma. Each library started from approximately 15 ng of total RNA using the QIAseq Immune Repertoire TCR panel. TCRdb processed the reads anew with MiXCR; each CDR3 protein has one entry. In the table there are 350 to 450 distinct CDR3 sequences, approximately 16% of which are singletons. Four subsets defined by PD-1 and/or TIGIT were sorted from live CD3+CD8+TCRalphabeta+ cells. The material was CD8+ T cells from PBMCs, obtained at baseline or after one month of anti-PD-1 therapy (not recorded which). The receptors shown here come from a human donor with melanoma. The donor label of this sample is uncertain. Some clones in this sample may be carry-over from other donors' samples.

This clonotype is labeled as large. The gene calls are TRBV29-1 and TRBJ2-1, with D hard to call. V was shortened by 5 bases and J by 3 bases, with 14 bases between the two germline ends. The germline CDR1 and CDR2 sequences are SQVTM and ANQGSEA. The CDR3 runs to 14 residues. DNA for the CDR3: TGCAGCGTTACGGTCCCTCCCAGCTACAATGAGCAGTTCTTC. Protein product: CSVTVPPSYNEQFF.

In its sample, this clonotype ranks as large. The chain recombines TRBV20-1 with TRBJ2-1; 10 bases fit TRBD2. From germline, CDR1 is DFQATT and CDR2 SNEGSKA (reference sequence). This CDR3 is 15 amino acids long. The J segment lost 7 bases and the V segment lost 3 bases, leaving 9 bases of the junction unmatched. CDR3 residues: CSARGVSGRMNEQFF. CDR3 sequence (DNA): TGCAGTGCTAGGGGGGTTAGCGGGAGGATGAATGAGCAGTTCTTC.

Only a few counts were recorded for this clonotype. This chain connects TRBV12-3 or TRBV12-4 to TRBJ1-3; D not certain. This CDR3 has 16 amino acids. V dropped 5 bases and J dropped 0 bases, with 14 bases sitting between them. CDR3 bases: TGTGCCAGCAGTATGAATCCAGTGGGCTCTGGAAACACCATATATTTT. Encoded protein: CASSMNPVGSGNTIYF.

The chain carries TRBV28 and TRBJ2-7; D perhaps matches TRBD1 (6 bases). V shed 8 bases and J shed 1 base, with 12 bases lying between them. Germline CDR1 reads MDHEN; CDR2 reads SYDVKM. The CDR3 spans 13 residues. CDR3 nucleotides: TGTGCCAGCGGACCAGGGGTTTCCTACGAGCAGTACTTC. Its protein is CASGPGVSYEQYF.

There are a few counts of this clonotype. The V call is TRBV20-1, the J call TRBJ2-7, with 13 bases that match TRBD2. This CDR3 region has 15 residues. Germline loops: CDR1 DFQATT, CDR2 SNEGSKA (reference sequence). V lost 0 bases and J lost 5; bases outside the gene matches: 4. The CDR3 here is CSARDRLAGGHEQYF. In DNA form, the CDR3 reads TGCAGTGCTAGAGATCGACTAGCGGGGGGCCACGAGCAGTACTTC.